This TCR beta chain was captured in a study of shared clonotypes between healthy human individuals. Study overall: Three plates were used per donor for CD4 naive, three for CD4 memory, two for CD8 naive and one for CD8 memory.

With regard to this clone: Its antigen is undetermined.

Clones were sequenced by immunoSEQ multiplex PCR, and TCRdb holds only the in-frame ones, with some missing. In the table there are around 700,000 clones, 73% of which are singletons. This CDR3 has 16 residues. The junction had 9 bases not matched to a gene; V was cut back by 4 bases and J by 5 bases. CDR1 and CDR2 from the germline V gene are SNHLY and FYNNEI. Points from the study as a whole: Limitation of the genetic and exposure-history diversity represented came from the few donors.

The TCR comes from a woman in her twenties or thirties in good health. Sequenced sample: memory CD4+ T cells sorted from blood. Subset defined: CD45RA-negative fraction. The rearrangement uses TRBV2 and TRBJ2-5; 11 bases align to TRBD2. The CDR3 nucleotides are TGTGCCAGCAGTGGTCCACTAGCGGGAGAATGGGAGACCCAGTACTTC. Protein sequence: CASSGPLAGEWETQYF.